The 2 T cell receptor beta chains listed next were all sequenced from one sample in a study of somatic mutations in cytotoxic T cells in rheumatoid arthritis. Produced via immunoSEQ multiplex PCR; TCRdb's table is partial and in-frame only. The sample comprises about 19,000 clones, approximately 81% of which are singletons, and around 7% rests with the top ten. The sequencing sample was made of CD8+ T cells sorted from blood. All receptors come from a middle-aged woman with rheumatoid arthritis.

This clone was found a few times. V gene TRBV27 combines with J gene TRBJ2-7, with unresolved D. The CDR3 has 13 residues. V lost 2 bases and J lost 2, with 7 bases in between. CDR1 is MNHEY, CDR2 SMNVEV, per germline (reference sequence). CDR3 in amino acids: CASSLGLTYEQYF. DNA of the CDR3: TGTGCCAGCAGTTTAGGCTTAACCTACGAGCAGTACTTC.

V usage is TRBV18 and J usage is TRBJ2-2; 10 bases are a match to TRBD1. Germline V gene lookup returns CDR1 KGHSH and CDR2 LQKENI. V lost 3 bases to trimming and J lost 5 bases; unmatched junction nucleotides: 3. The CDR3 is 15 residues long. The CDR3 bases are TGTGCCAGCTCACCGCCGGGACAGGGGACCGGGGAGCTGTTTTTT. Its translation: CASSPPGQGTGELFF. Combining the CDR3 with reference TRBV18 and TRBJ2-2 gives the whole variable domain NAGVMQNPRHLVRRRGQEARLRCSPMKGHSHVYWYRQLPEEGLKFMVYLQKENIIDESGMPKERFSAEFPKEGPSILRIQQVVRGDSAAYFCASSPPGQGTGELFFGEGSRLTVL.